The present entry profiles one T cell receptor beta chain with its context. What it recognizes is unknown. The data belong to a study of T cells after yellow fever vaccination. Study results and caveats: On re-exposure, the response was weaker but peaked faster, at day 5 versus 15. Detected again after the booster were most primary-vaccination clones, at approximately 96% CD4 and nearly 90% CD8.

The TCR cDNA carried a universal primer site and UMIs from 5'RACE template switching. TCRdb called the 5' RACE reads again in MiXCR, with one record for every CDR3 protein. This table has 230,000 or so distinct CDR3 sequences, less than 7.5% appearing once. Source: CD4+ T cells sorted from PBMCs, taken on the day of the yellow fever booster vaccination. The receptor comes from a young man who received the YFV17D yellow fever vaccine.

CDR3: CASSYRQNQPQHF. The CDR3 coding sequence is TGTGCCAGCAGTTACAGACAGAATCAGCCCCAGCATTTT. V is TRBV6-6 and J is TRBJ1-5; D perhaps matches TRBD1 (5 bases). CDR1 is MNHNY and CDR2 is SVGAGI in the germline V gene (reference sequence). V lost 2 bases and J 4 bases, leaving 6 bases between the germline ends. This CDR3 is 13 amino acids long.